Below, 18 T cell receptor beta chains from the same sample are listed, as sequenced in a study of PD-1 blockade in classical Hodgkin lymphoma. Assay: immunoSEQ multiplex PCR; the TCRdb copy retains only in-frame clones and omits some. Of 40,000 to 50,000 clones listed, about 70% are singletons. Exposure to brentuximab vedotin varied, and each patient had relapsed following autologous stem cell transplantation. The sample here was peripheral blood mononuclear cells (PBMCs), taken at baseline. These receptors all stem from a human donor with classical Hodgkin lymphoma.

This clone occurred a few times. The chain uses TRBV5-1 and TRBJ2-7, with D maybe TRBD1 (5 bases). This CDR3 is built from 16 residues. The germline gives CDR1 SGHRS, CDR2 YFSETQ. V gave up 4 bases and J gave up 5 bases, with 22 bases separating them. CDR3 loop: CASSPNPAWGHDEQYF. The DNA for the CDR3 is TGCGCCAGCAGCCCGAACCCGGCTTGGGGCCATGACGAGCAGTACTTC.

The chain joins TRBV7-9 to TRBJ2-7; 9 positions match TRBD1. After removal of 6 bases from V and 2 bases from J, the junction contained 5 bases not matched to a gene. CDR1 SEHNR and CDR2 FQNEAQ come from the germline V gene (reference sequence). The CDR3 runs 14 residues. CDR3 sequence: CASSSTGGTYEQYF. CDR3 DNA sequence: TGTGCCAGCAGTTCAACAGGGGGCACCTACGAGCAGTACTTC.

The gene calls are TRBV14 and TRBJ1-2; D is uncertain. The V end lost 0 bases, the J end lost 4 bases, and 12 bases lay between the germline ends. Germline V gives CDR1 SGHDN, CDR2 FVKESK. This CDR3 region has 15 residues. CDR3 loop: CASSQDDRLFYGYTF. The DNA of the CDR3 is TGTGCCAGCAGCCAAGATGATCGATTATTCTATGGCTACACCTTC.

This clone was observed a single time. The rearrangement links TRBV6-5 to TRBJ2-7, with D uncertain. CDR3 length equals 15 residues. V shed 3 bases and J shed 0 bases, with 12 bases lying between them. Per the germline V gene, CDR1 is MNHEY and CDR2 is SVGAGI. The CDR3 sequence: CASSYGPLSSYEQYF. The CDR3 DNA reads as TGTGCCAGCAGTTATGGACCGCTGAGCTCCTACGAGCAGTACTTC.

The V gene is TRBV7-9, the J gene TRBJ2-1, with 7 bases matching TRBD1. V dropped 6 bases and J dropped 4; count of bases not matched to a gene: 6. Per the germline V gene, CDR1 is SEHNR and CDR2 is FQNEAQ (reference sequence). This CDR3 has 14 amino acids. The DNA for the CDR3 is TGTGCCAGCAGGGGGGACAGTTTATACAATGAGCAGTTCTTC. Translating it yields CASRGDSLYNEQFF.

V usage is TRBV7-9 and J usage is TRBJ2-2; TRBD2 agrees at 7 bases. Per the germline V gene, CDR1 is SEHNR and CDR2 is FQNEAQ (reference sequence). This CDR3 is 14 amino acids long. J was trimmed by 5 bases and V by 4 bases; bases with no gene match: 4. The CDR3 bases are TGTGCCAGCAGCTGGACTAGAGAGACCGGGGAGCTGTTTTTT. Translated: CASSWTRETGELFF.

The chain carries TRBV6-5 and TRBJ1-2, with unresolved D. The V and J ends lost 3 bases and 1 base respectively, with 9 bases between them. Germline V gene lookup returns CDR1 MNHEY and CDR2 SVGAGI. This CDR3 is 14 amino acids long. CDR3 residues: CASSYGGSNYGYTF. In nucleotides, the CDR3 is TGTGCCAGCAGTTATGGTGGCAGTAACTATGGCTACACCTTC.

The rearrangement uses TRBV6-5 and TRBJ1-2; D may be TRBD1 (5 bases). Looked up from germline, CDR1 is MNHEY and CDR2 is SVGAGI. The CDR3 is 13 residues long. V was pared by 5 bases and J by 3 bases, with 10 bases between. CDR3 nucleotide sequence: TGTGCCAGCAGTATGGGACCCCACTATGGCTACACCTTC. Protein product: CASSMGPHYGYTF.

The chain joins TRBV19 to TRBJ1-2; perhaps TRBD1 as D (5 bases). This CDR3 contains 15 residues. Germline values: CDR1 LNHDA, CDR2 SQIVND (reference sequence). V was shortened by 3 bases and J by 8 bases, with 19 bases between the two germline ends. The CDR3 coding sequence is TGTGCCAGTAGTATGTCCCAGGGAAGGAATGGAGGCTACACCTTC. Amino acids: CASSMSQGRNGGYTF.

CDR3: CAWSVLSSRGINYGYTF. CDR3 DNA: TGTGCCTGGAGTGTACTGTCATCGAGGGGAATCAACTATGGCTACACCTTC. V is TRBV30 and J is TRBJ1-2; D perhaps matches TRBD1 (5 bases). Germline V CDR1 and CDR2: GTSNPN, SVGIG (reference sequence). With 0 bases removed from V and 2 bases from J, the gap between germline ends came to 19 bases. This CDR3 spans 17 amino acids.

This clone is labeled as large. The chain employs TRBV27 and TRBJ2-7, with D perhaps TRBD2 (6 bases). This CDR3 has 15 residues. The germline V and J ends were trimmed by 5 bases and 0 bases, with 14 bases remaining between them. Germline-derived CDR1 and CDR2 are MNHEY and SMNVEV (reference sequence). Written as DNA, the CDR3 is TGTGCCAGCAGTCCCATGGCGGGGTACTCCTACGAGCAGTACTTC. Protein: CASSPMAGYSYEQYF.

CDR3 DNA sequence: TGTGCCAGCAGCTTGTTTATTAGCGGGAGGGCCGGGCAAGAGACCCAGTACTTC. Protein: CASSLFISGRAGQETQYF. The rearrangement joins TRBV5-8 to TRBJ2-5; 11 nucleotides align to TRBD2. The CDR3 has 18 amino acids. Germline trimming cut 1 base from V and 2 bases from J; bases unmatched to any gene: 10. Germline CDR1 is SGHTS and CDR2 is YDEGEE.

J is TRBJ1-1 and V is TRBV6-5; no definite D call. CDR1 is MNHEY and CDR2 is SVGAGI in the germline V gene. The CDR3 is 12 residues long. V dropped 10 bases and J dropped 6 bases, with 15 bases sitting between them. The CDR3: CATRRGEAEAFF. The CDR3 region has the DNA TGTGCCACCAGGCGGGGTGAAGCTGAAGCTTTCTTT.

The V call is TRBV4-3, the J call TRBJ1-2, with a weak D call TRBD1 (5 bases). V was cut by 0 bases and J by 4 bases, with 18 bases left in between. CDR1 LGHNA and CDR2 YSLEER come from the germline V gene. CDR3 length: 17 residues. DNA for the CDR3: TGCGCCAGCAGCCAAGATCGGTCGCAGCCGGGGGGCTATGGCTACACCTTC. Translation gives CASSQDRSQPGGYGYTF.

The chain is built from TRBV19 and TRBJ1-2, with D possibly being TRBD1 (5 bases). The V and J ends lost 5 bases and 4 bases respectively, with 11 bases between them. Germline CDR1 reads LNHDA; CDR2 reads SQIVND (reference sequence). The CDR3 runs 13 residues. The CDR3 protein is CASSPLRGYGYTF. CDR3 bases: TGTGCCAGTAGTCCCCTGAGGGGCTATGGCTACACCTTC. The entire variable domain, with the rest obtained from reference TRBV19 and TRBJ1-2, is as follows: DGGITQSPKYLFRKEGQNVTLSCEQNLNHDAMYWYRQDPGQGLRLIYYSQIVNDFQKGDIAEGYSVSREKKESFPLTVTSAQKNPTAFYLCASSPLRGYGYTFGSGTRLTVV.

The chain has TRBV28 and TRBJ1-5; the match to TRBD1 covers 10 bases. Germline lookup yields CDR1 MDHEN and CDR2 SYDVKM. With V trimmed by 4 bases and J by 6 bases, 6 bases remained unmatched. This CDR3 comprises 15 residues. CDR3 protein: CASSSTGGSVQPQHF. The CDR3 nucleotides are TGTGCCAGCAGTTCGACAGGGGGCAGCGTTCAGCCCCAGCATTTT.

This clone was seen just once. V is TRBV27 and J is TRBJ2-7, with no clear D. This CDR3 region has 14 residues. Trimming removed 1 base from V and 1 base from J, with 8 bases in between. Germline V CDR1 and CDR2: MNHEY, SMNVEV (reference sequence). The CDR3 is CASSLFGASYEQYF. Here the CDR3 DNA reads TGTGCCAGCAGTTTATTCGGTGCGTCCTACGAGCAGTACTTC.

The gene calls are TRBV19 and TRBJ2-2; perhaps D is TRBD1 or TRBD2 (5 bases each). Trimming took 5 bases from V and 4 from J, leaving 20 bases between them. The CDR3 totals 17 residues. Germline V gene data show CDR1 as LNHDA and CDR2 as SQIVND (reference sequence). This CDR3 reads CASSPFRDRRATGELFF. The CDR3 DNA follows: TGTGCCAGTAGTCCCTTTCGGGACCGCCGAGCCACCGGGGAGCTGTTTTTT. Combining the CDR3 with reference TRBV19 and TRBJ2-2 gives the whole variable domain DGGITQSPKYLFRKEGQNVTLSCEQNLNHDAMYWYRQDPGQGLRLIYYSQIVNDFQKGDIAEGYSVSREKKESFPLTVTSAQKNPTAFYLCASSPFRDRRATGELFFGEGSRLTVL.